The 22 T cell receptor beta chains below were found in one sample sequenced in a study of blood T cell repertoires in COVID-19. Data came from immunoSEQ multiplex PCR; TCRdb stores just in-frame clones and leaves some out. The repertoire holds 150,000 to 200,000 clones, 84% seen once, with around 13% in the top ten. Specimen: peripheral blood. These receptor sequences come from a woman between 65 and 79 years old with COVID-19, enrolled during active disease.

The J gene is TRBJ2-2, the V gene TRBV27; 10 bases match TRBD1. The junction had 5 bases not matched to a gene; V was cut back by 7 bases and J by 0 bases. The germline V gene has CDR1 MNHEY and CDR2 SMNVEV (reference sequence). This CDR3 has 16 amino acids. For the CDR3, the DNA is TGTGCCAGCAAGGAGACAGGGGGCCCGAACACCGGGGAGCTGTTTTTT. It yields the protein CASKETGGPNTGELFF.

The gene calls are TRBV30 and TRBJ2-2, with 8 bases lining up with TRBD1. Trimming at V came to 0 bases and at J to 3 bases, leaving 3 bases not matched to a gene. The CDR3 has 15 residues. The V gene's germline CDR1 is GTSNPN and CDR2 SVGIG (reference sequence). CDR3 sequence (DNA): TGTGCCTGGAGTGTACGGACAGGGTACACCGGGGAGCTGTTTTTT. Its protein is CAWSVRTGYTGELFF. Drawing the rest from reference TRBV30 and TRBJ2-2, the complete variable domain is SQTIHQWPATLVQPVGSPLSLECTVEGTSNPNLYWYRQAAGRGLQLLFYSVGIGQISSEVPQNLSASRPQDRQFILSSKKLLLSDSGFYLCAWSVRTGYTGELFFGEGSRLTVL.

The chain employs TRBV6-1 and TRBJ1-2, with D unresolved. This CDR3 spans 12 amino acids. V was pared by 3 bases and J by 8 bases, with 10 bases between. Looked up from germline, CDR1 is MNHNS and CDR2 is SASEGT. CDR3 DNA: TGTGCCAGCAGTGATCGGGGTCGGGGCTACACCTTC. Its protein product is CASSDRGRGYTF.

This clone was counted only a few times. This sequence joins TRBV18 and TRBJ1-2; no firm D call. V lost 3 bases, J lost 3 bases, and 11 bases lay in between. The V gene's germline CDR1 is KGHSH and CDR2 LQKENI. The CDR3 consists of 14 residues. The CDR3 here is CASSPGLEDYGYTF. The CDR3 region has the DNA TGTGCCAGCTCACCGGGCCTTGAAGACTATGGCTACACCTTC. The whole variable domain, remainder taken from reference TRBV18 and TRBJ1-2, is NAGVMQNPRHLVRRRGQEARLRCSPMKGHSHVYWYRQLPEEGLKFMVYLQKENIIDESGMPKERFSAEFPKEGPSILRIQQVVRGDSAAYFCASSPGLEDYGYTFGSGTRLTVV.

The chain carries TRBV7-3 and TRBJ1-1; no clear D gene. Germline lookup yields CDR1 SGHTA and CDR2 FQGTGA. Deletions cut 2 bases from V and 0 bases from J, with 16 bases between. This CDR3 is built from 17 residues. CDR3 in amino acids: CASSLFRGTGMNTEAFF. CDR3 nucleotide sequence: TGTGCCAGCAGCTTATTCCGAGGAACGGGGATGAACACTGAAGCTTTCTTT. Drawing the rest from reference TRBV7-3 and TRBJ1-1, the complete variable domain is GAGVSQTPSNKVTEKGKYVELRCDPISGHTALYWYRQSLGQGPEFLIYFQGTGAADDSGLPNDRFFAVRPEGSVSTLKIQRTERGDSAVYLCASSLFRGTGMNTEAFFGQGTRLTVV.

The chain recombines TRBV2 with TRBJ1-6; D is unclear. Germline CDR1 is SNHLY and CDR2 is FYNNEI. The CDR3 is 12 residues long. V was pared by 8 bases and J by 14 bases, with 16 bases between. The CDR3 reads CASCVGREALHF. CDR3 sequence (DNA): TGTGCCAGCTGTGTGGGGAGGGAGGCCCTCCACTTT. The full variable domain, with the rest looked up from reference TRBV2 and TRBJ1-6, is EPEVTQTPSHQVTQMGQEVILRCVPISNHLYFYWYRQILGQKVEFLVSFYNNEISEKSEIFDDQFSVERPDGSNFTLKIRSTKLEDSAMYFCASCVGREALHFGNGTRLTVT.

The V gene is TRBV3-1 (or the pseudogene TRBV3-2), the J gene TRBJ2-5; D is uncertain. CDR1 is LGHDT, CDR2 YNNKEL, per germline (reference sequence). The V end lost 0 bases, the J end lost 7 bases, and 6 bases lay between the germline ends. CDR3 length: 12 amino acids. CDR3 protein: CASSQDSGTQYF. The CDR3 DNA sequence: TGTGCCAGCAGCCAAGATTCGGGGACCCAGTACTTC.

The chain carries TRBV2 and TRBJ1-1, with D possibly matching TRBD1 (5 bases). The CDR3 covers 12 residues. CDR1 is SNHLY and CDR2 is FYNNEI in the germline V gene. V gave up 10 bases and J gave up 6 bases, with 15 bases separating them. The CDR3 DNA is TGTGCCACTCCGGGGGAGCGCGCTGAAGCTTTCTTT. Residues: CATPGERAEAFF.

The V call is TRBV29-1, the J call TRBJ1-4; no clear D. The V end was cut by 7 bases, the J end by 8 bases, with 11 bases between. CDR1 SQVTM and CDR2 ANQGSEA come from the germline V gene. The CDR3 covers 11 residues. The CDR3 region is CSGRYVEKLFF. The CDR3 region has the DNA TGCAGCGGGCGGTATGTGGAAAAACTGTTTTTT.

This clone was seen only once. This chain uses TRBV30 with TRBJ2-5; D not certain. CDR1 and CDR2 (germline): GTSNPN, SVGIG (reference sequence). The CDR3 sequence is 11 residues long. Between the trimmed V and J ends, which lost 5 bases and 5 bases, there was a span of 9 bases. This CDR3 is CAWAMGETQYF. DNA for the CDR3: TGTGCCTGGGCGATGGGCGAGACCCAGTACTTC.

The chain employs TRBV15 and TRBJ1-1, with D uncertain. The V and J ends lost 1 base and 3 bases respectively, with 6 bases between them. The CDR3 has 13 amino acids. Germline V gene sequence: CDR1 LNHNV, CDR2 YYDKDF (reference sequence). The CDR3 sequence: CATSRVPYTEAFF. DNA of the CDR3: TGTGCCACCAGCAGAGTCCCGTACACTGAAGCTTTCTTT.

This chain connects TRBV28 to TRBJ1-2; 8 bases match TRBD1. The junction had 10 bases not matched to a gene; V was cut back by 6 bases and J by 4 bases. Germline V gene sequence: CDR1 MDHEN, CDR2 SYDVKM. This CDR3 is 15 amino acids long. CDR3: CASRYGQGRSYGYTF. CDR3 nucleotide sequence: TGTGCCAGCAGATATGGACAGGGACGCAGCTATGGCTACACCTTC.

The rearrangement links TRBV12-2 to TRBJ2-7; the table's D call, TRBD1, was not checked against the DNA. TRBV12-2 is tagged as a pseudogene. The CDR3 covers 16 residues. The CDR3 protein is CASRLKTTLSSYEQYF. In DNA, the CDR3 is TGTGCAAGTCGCTTAAAAACGACACTGAGCTCCTACGAGCAGTACTTC.

CDR3 bases: TGTGCCAGAAGCTGGGTCGGGAGGAACACTGAAGCTTTCTTT. Protein sequence: CARSWVGRNTEAFF. This chain connects TRBV5-3 to TRBJ1-1; D not certain. TRBV5-3 is an ORF, and what it does is uncertain. Trimming took 3 bases from V and 1 from J, leaving 10 bases between them. This CDR3 has 14 amino acids.

The CDR3 DNA reads as TGTGCCAGCAGCTTGGGACTAGCGGGAGACTTAGATACGCAGTATTTT. Translated, it gives CASSLGLAGDLDTQYF. V is TRBV7-9 and J is TRBJ2-3; 14 nucleotides line up with TRBD2. Unmatched junction bases numbered 4, after V lost 3 bases and J lost 5 bases. The CDR3 runs 16 residues. Per germline, CDR1 SEHNR and CDR2 FQNEAQ (reference sequence).

This chain uses TRBV10-3 with TRBJ1-1, with no clear D. Trimming pared 8 bases from V and 5 bases from J, leaving 21 bases between. The CDR3 totals 15 residues. The germline V gene encodes CDR1 ENHRY and CDR2 SYGVKD. CDR3 region: CAIGSISSSGTEAFF. CDR3 coding DNA: TGTGCCATCGGTTCAATATCGTCGTCGGGTACTGAAGCTTTCTTT.

The chain couples TRBV3-1 (or the pseudogene TRBV3-2) to TRBJ2-3, with 8 bases that match TRBD2. J was trimmed by 1 base and V by 6 bases; bases with no gene match: 6. Germline CDR1 and CDR2: LGHDT and YNNKEL (reference sequence). CDR3 length: 15 residues. CDR3 amino acids: CASRRASGRTDTQYF. The CDR3 coding sequence is TGTGCCAGCAGGAGGGCTAGCGGGCGCACAGATACGCAGTATTTT.

V gene TRBV7-3 combines with J gene TRBJ2-7, with 7 bases identical to TRBD2. Germline V gene sequence: CDR1 SGHTA, CDR2 FQGTGA. The CDR3 runs 14 residues. V trimming: 9 bases; J trimming: 2 bases; junction bases outside the gene matches: 10. The CDR3 region has the DNA TGTGCCAGACGATCTGAGGGAGGGACCTACGAGCAGTACGTC. Residues: CARRSEGGTYEQYV.

The count of this clone is one. This chain joins TRBV27 and TRBJ1-1; D perhaps matches TRBD1 (6 bases). The germline V and J ends were trimmed by 2 bases and 7 bases, with 23 bases remaining between them. Germline CDR1 reads MNHEY; CDR2 reads SMNVEV (reference sequence). CDR3 size: 17 residues. The CDR3 here is CASSLDPDRQLWREAFF. CDR3 DNA sequence: TGTGCCAGCAGTTTAGATCCCGACAGGCAATTGTGGCGTGAAGCTTTCTTT.

The J gene is TRBJ1-3, the V gene TRBV28, with a possible D match to TRBD1 (5 bases). Germline CDR1 and CDR2: MDHEN and SYDVKM. CDR3 size: 14 residues. V lost 9 bases to trimming and J lost 3 bases, with 15 bases between them. The CDR3 nucleotides read TGTGCCAGTACTTTTGGGGGGATTGGAAACACCATATATTTT. It encodes CASTFGGIGNTIYF.

This rearrangement joins TRBV11-3 to TRBJ2-1; tentatively, D is TRBD2 (6 bases). Germline lookup yields CDR1 SGHNT and CDR2 YENEEA. The CDR3 contains 15 residues. The V end was cut by 5 bases, the J end by 2 bases, with 13 bases between. Written as DNA, the CDR3 is TGTGCCAGCAGCCCCCAGGGAGGAACCTACAATGAGCAGTTCTTC. Translated: CASSPQGGTYNEQFF.

CDR3 DNA: TGTGCCAGCAGTCTGCAGGGGGCTGAGACCCAGTACTTC. Amino acid sequence: CASSLQGAETQYF. V is TRBV6-5 and J is TRBJ2-5; 8 bases fit TRBD1. The CDR3 extends over 13 amino acids. Germline CDR1 reads MNHEY; CDR2 reads SVGAGI. Losses at the gene ends were 5 bases for V and 5 bases for J; bases not matched to a gene: 4.